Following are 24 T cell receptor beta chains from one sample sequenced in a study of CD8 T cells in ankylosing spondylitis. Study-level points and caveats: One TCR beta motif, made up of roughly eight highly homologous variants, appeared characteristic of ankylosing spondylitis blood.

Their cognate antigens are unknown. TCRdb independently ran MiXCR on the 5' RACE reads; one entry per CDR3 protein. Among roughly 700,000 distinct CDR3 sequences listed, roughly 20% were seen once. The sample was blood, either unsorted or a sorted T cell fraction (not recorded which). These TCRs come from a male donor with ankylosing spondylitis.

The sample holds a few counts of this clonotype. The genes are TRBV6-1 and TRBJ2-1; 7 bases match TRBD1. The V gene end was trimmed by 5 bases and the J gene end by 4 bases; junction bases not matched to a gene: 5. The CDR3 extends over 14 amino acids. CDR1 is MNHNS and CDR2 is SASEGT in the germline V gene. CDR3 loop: CASSPRGLYNEQFF. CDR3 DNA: TGTGCCAGCAGTCCTAGGGGGCTTTACAATGAGCAGTTCTTC.

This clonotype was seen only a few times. CDR3 protein: CAISESSGGHNEQFF. CDR3 DNA sequence: TGTGCCATCAGTGAGTCTAGCGGGGGCCACAATGAGCAGTTCTTC. V and J are TRBV10-3 and TRBJ2-1; 9 bases map to TRBD2. In germline, CDR1 is ENHRY, CDR2 SYGVKD. With V trimmed by 0 bases and J by 5 bases, 2 bases remained unmatched. The CDR3 sequence is 15 residues long.

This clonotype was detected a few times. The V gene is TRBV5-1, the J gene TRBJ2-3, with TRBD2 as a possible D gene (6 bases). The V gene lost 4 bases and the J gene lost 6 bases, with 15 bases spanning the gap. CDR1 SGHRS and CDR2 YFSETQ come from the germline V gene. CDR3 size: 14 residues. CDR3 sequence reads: CASSPTSMSDTQYF. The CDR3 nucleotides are TGCGCCAGCAGCCCCACTAGCATGTCGGATACGCAGTATTTT.

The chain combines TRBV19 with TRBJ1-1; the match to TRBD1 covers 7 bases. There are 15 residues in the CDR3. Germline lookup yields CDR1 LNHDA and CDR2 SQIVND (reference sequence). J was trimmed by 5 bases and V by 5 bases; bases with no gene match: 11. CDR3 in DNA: TGTGCCAGTAGTCCCCCGACAGGGACGAAGACTGAAGCTTTCTTT. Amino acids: CASSPPTGTKTEAFF.

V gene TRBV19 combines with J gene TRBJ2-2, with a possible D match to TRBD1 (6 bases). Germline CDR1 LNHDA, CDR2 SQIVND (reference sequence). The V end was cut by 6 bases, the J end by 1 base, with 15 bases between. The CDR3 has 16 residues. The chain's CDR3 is CASSINRARNTGELFF. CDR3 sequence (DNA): TGTGCCAGTAGCATCAACAGGGCTCGGAACACCGGGGAGCTGTTTTTT.

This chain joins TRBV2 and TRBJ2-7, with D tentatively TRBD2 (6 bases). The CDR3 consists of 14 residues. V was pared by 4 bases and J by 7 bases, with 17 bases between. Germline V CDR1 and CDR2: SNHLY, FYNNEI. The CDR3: CASSVRDWGSEQYF. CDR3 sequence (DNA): TGTGCCAGCAGTGTCCGGGACTGGGGGAGTGAGCAGTACTTC.

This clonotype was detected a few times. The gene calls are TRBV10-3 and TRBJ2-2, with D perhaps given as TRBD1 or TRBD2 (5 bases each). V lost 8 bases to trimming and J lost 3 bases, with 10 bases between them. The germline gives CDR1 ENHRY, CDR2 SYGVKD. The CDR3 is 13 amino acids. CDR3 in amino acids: CAIGDGDTGELFF. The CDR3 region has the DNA TGTGCCATCGGGGACGGGGACACCGGGGAGCTGTTTTTT.

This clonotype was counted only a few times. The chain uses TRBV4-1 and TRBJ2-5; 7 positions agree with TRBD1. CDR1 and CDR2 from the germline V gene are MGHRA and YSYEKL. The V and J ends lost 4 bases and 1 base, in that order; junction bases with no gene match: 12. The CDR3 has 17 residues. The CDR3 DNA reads TGCGCCAGCAGCCTTGGGACAGACCCTAACTTCCAAGAGACCCAGTACTTC. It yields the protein CASSLGTDPNFQETQYF.

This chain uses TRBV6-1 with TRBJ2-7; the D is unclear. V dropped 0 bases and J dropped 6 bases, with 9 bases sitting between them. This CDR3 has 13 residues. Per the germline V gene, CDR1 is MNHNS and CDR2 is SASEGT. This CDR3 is CASSEAELGEQYF. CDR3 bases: TGTGCCAGCAGTGAAGCGGAGTTAGGCGAGCAGTACTTC.

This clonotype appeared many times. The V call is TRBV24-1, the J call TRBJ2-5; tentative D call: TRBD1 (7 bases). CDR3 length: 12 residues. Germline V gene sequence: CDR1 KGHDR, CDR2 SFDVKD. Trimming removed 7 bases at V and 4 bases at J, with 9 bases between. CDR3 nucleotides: TGTGCCACCAGCCAGGGGGGAGAGACCCAGTACTTC. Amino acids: CATSQGGETQYF.

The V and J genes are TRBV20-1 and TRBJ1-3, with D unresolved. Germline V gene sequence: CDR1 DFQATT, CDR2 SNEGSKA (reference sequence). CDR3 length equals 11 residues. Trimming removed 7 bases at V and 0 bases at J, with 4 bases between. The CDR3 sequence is CSVRSGNTIYF. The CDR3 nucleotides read TGCAGTGTTCGCTCTGGAAACACCATATATTTT.

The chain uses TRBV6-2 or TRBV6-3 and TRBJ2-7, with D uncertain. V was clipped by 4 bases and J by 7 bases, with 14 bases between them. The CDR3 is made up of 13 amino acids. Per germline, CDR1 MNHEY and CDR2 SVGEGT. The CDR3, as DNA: TGTGCCAGCAGTTCGACCGATAAACGGGAGCAGTACTTC. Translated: CASSSTDKREQYF.

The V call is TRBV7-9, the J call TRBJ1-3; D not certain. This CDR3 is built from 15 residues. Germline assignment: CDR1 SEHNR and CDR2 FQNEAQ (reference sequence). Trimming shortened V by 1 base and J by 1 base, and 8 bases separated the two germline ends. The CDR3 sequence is CASSLGRDSGNTIYF. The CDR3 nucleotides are TGTGCCAGCAGCTTAGGTCGTGATTCTGGAAACACCATATATTTT.

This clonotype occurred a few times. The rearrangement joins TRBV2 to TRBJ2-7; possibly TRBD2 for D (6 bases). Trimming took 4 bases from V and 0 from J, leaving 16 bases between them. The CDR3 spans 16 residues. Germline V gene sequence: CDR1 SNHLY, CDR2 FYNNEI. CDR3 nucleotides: TGTGCCAGCAGTGCCAAGGGCGGGGAGGCCTCCTACGAGCAGTACTTC. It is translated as CASSAKGGEASYEQYF.

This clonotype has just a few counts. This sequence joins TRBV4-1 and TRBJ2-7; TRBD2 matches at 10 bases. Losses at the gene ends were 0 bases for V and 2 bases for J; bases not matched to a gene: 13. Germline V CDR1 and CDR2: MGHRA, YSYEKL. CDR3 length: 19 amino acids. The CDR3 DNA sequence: TGCGCCAGCAGCCAAGATGATCCCTTGGTTAGCGGGGGGACCTACGAGCAGTACTTC. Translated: CASSQDDPLVSGGTYEQYF.

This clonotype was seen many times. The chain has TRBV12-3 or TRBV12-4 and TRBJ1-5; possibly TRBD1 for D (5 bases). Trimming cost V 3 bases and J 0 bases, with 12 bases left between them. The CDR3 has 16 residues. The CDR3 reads CASSLLGRDSNQPQHF. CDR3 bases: TGTGCCAGCAGTTTGCTGGGGCGCGATAGCAATCAGCCCCAGCATTTT.

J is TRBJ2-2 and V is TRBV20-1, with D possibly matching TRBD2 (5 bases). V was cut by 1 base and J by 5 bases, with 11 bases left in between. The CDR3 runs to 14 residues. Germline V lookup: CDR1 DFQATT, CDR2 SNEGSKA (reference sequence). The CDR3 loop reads CSARASGATGELFF. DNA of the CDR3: TGCAGTGCTAGAGCCAGCGGAGCTACCGGGGAGCTGTTTTTT.

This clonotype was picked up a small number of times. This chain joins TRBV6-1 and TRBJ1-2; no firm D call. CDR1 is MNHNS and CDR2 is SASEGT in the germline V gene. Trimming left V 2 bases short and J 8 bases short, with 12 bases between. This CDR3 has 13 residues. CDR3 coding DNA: TGTGCCAGCAGTGAACCAGGCACCAGGGGCTACACCTTC. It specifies CASSEPGTRGYTF.

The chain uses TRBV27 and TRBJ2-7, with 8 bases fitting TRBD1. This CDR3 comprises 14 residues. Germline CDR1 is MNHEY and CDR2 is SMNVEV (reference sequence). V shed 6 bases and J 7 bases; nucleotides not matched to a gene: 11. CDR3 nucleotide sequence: TGTGCCAGCAGCCCGGGGGACAGGCCTGGGGAGCAGTACTTC. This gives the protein CASSPGDRPGEQYF.

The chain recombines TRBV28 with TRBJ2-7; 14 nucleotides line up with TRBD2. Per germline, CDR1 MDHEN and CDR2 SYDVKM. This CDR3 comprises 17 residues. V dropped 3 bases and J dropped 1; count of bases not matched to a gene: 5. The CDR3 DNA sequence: TGTGCCAGCAGTTTTGGACTAGCGGGAGGTAAATCCTACGAGCAGTACTTC. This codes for CASSFGLAGGKSYEQYF.

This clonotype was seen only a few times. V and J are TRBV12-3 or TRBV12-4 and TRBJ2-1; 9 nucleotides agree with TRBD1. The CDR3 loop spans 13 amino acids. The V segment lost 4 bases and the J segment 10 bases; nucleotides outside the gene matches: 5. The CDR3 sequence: CASSWDRDGEQFF. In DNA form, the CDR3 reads TGTGCCAGCAGTTGGGACAGGGACGGCGAGCAGTTCTTC.

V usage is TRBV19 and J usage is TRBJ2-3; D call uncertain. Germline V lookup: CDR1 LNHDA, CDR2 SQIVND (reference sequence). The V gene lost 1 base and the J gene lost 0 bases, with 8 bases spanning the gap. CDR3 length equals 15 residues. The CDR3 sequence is CASSIGDASTDTQYF. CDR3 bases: TGTGCCAGTAGTATAGGGGATGCTAGCACAGATACGCAGTATTTT.

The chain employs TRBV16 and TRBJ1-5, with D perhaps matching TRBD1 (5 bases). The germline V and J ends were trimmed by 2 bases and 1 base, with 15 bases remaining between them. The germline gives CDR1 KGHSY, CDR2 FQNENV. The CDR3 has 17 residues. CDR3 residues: CASSQSAQGRSNQPQHF. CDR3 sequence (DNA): TGTGCCAGCAGCCAAAGTGCGCAGGGAAGAAGCAATCAGCCCCAGCATTTT.

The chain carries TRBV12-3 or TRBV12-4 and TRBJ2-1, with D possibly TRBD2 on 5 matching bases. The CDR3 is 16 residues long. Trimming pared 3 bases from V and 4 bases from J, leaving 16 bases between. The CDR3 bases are TGTGCCAGCAGTTTCCCCCTCGCGGGCCGATACAATGAGCAGTTCTTC. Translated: CASSFPLAGRYNEQFF.